This T cell receptor (beta chain) stems from a study of response to subunit inactivated influenza vaccine. MiXCR, applied by TCRdb to the RT-PCR reads, yields one record per CDR3 protein. The sample has more than 550,000 distinct CDR3 sequences, 10% to 12% seen once. Deletions cut 3 bases from V and 6 bases from J, with 12 bases between. This CDR3 has 13 amino acids. Germline lookup yields CDR1 KGHSH and CDR2 LQKENI. The sample was also reused in another study, on T cells expressing NK-cell markers. From that paper: 5'RACE template switching with UMIs generated TCR beta cDNA.

The V gene is TRBV18, the J gene TRBJ2-7, with D possibly matching TRBD2 (6 bases). The source was PBMCs from blood, collected on the day of vaccination. This TCR derives from a man aged 45-60 years who received an inactivated influenza vaccine. CDR3 amino acids: CASSPGTSIEQYF. DNA of the CDR3: TGTGCCAGCTCACCTGGGACTTCCATCGAGCAGTACTTC. The variable domain in full, with the rest retrieved from reference TRBV18 and TRBJ2-7, is NAGVMQNPRHLVRRRGQEARLRCSPMKGHSHVYWYRQLPEEGLKFMVYLQKENIIDESGMPKERFSAEFPKEGPSILRIQQVVRGDSAAYFCASSPGTSIEQYFGPGTRLTVT.